The clone carrying this TCR beta chain showed up just a few times. Then a second PCR, running roughly 7 to 12 cycles, was carried out with a sample-barcoded 5' primer and a J-beta primer mix. TCRdb passed the 5' RACE reads through MiXCR, listing each CDR3 protein once. The repertoire consists of about 1.4 million distinct CDR3 sequences, with approximately 63% occurring once and the leading ten covering over 5%. The record originates from a study of blood T cells in healthy people across ages. Sequencing was performed on blood. This clonotype was sampled from a man between 18 and 35 years old in good health.

The CDR3 loop is CASSLELTQGAHGYTF. For the CDR3, the DNA is TGTGCCAGCAGCTTAGAACTGACACAGGGGGCTCATGGCTACACCTTC. The chain is built from TRBV7-9 and TRBJ1-2, with 9 positions matching TRBD1. With 1 base clipped from V and 6 bases from J, the junction kept 9 bases outside the gene matches. The germline gives CDR1 SEHNR, CDR2 FQNEAQ (reference sequence). The CDR3 is 16 residues long. The full variable domain, in which reference TRBV7-9 and TRBJ1-2 provide the parts outside the CDR3, is DTGVSQNPRHKITKRGQNVTFRCDPISEHNRLYWYRQTLGQGPEFLTYFQNEAQLEKSRLLSDRFSAERPKGSFSTLEIQRTEQGDSAMYLCASSLELTQGAHGYTFGSGTRLTVV.